This T cell receptor beta chain comes out of a study of T cell repertoires in cytomegalovirus infection. Broader study findings: Within the response measured ex vivo, HLA-C-restricted CMV-specific TCR beta clonotypes were dominant.

This clonotype occurred a few times. The antigen remains undetermined. TCRdb ran MiXCR on the reads and lists one entry per CDR3 protein. The sample lists around 540,000 distinct CDR3 sequences, around a third occurring once. The CDR3 totals 15 residues. Germline lookup yields CDR1 MGHRA and CDR2 YSYEKL. V dropped 3 bases and J dropped 5; count of bases not matched to a gene: 8. The sequencing here drew on cultured PBMCs, taken from culture after CMV antigen stimulation. This sequence joins TRBV4-1 and TRBJ2-5; 8 nucleotides line up with TRBD2. The clonotype comes from a human donor in good health (CMV status not recorded). Some clones in this sample may be carry-over from other donors' samples. CDR3 in amino acids: CASSQGGLAAETQYF. The CDR3 DNA reads TGCGCCAGCAGCCAGGGCGGACTAGCAGCGGAGACCCAGTACTTC.